The 14 T cell receptor beta chains below come from one sample, sequenced in a study of blood T cell repertoires in COVID-19. Here immunoSEQ multiplex PCR was the method, and the copy in TCRdb shows in-frame clones only, minus some. The repertoire has about 270,000 clones, 75% to 90% of them found once; the top ten carry over 10%. The specimen was peripheral blood. These receptors were obtained from a woman in her 70s with COVID-19, enrolled during active disease.

This chain links TRBV7-9 with TRBJ1-1; unclear D gene. Per germline, CDR1 SEHNR and CDR2 FQNEAQ (reference sequence). The CDR3 loop spans 13 amino acids. V shed 5 bases and J shed 3 bases, with 10 bases lying between them. Here the CDR3 reads CASSRGGHTEAFF. CDR3 nucleotides: TGTGCCAGCAGCCGGGGAGGACACACTGAAGCTTTCTTT.

The chain recombines TRBV2 with TRBJ1-2; no reliable D call. The CDR3 totals 13 residues. In germline, CDR1 is SNHLY, CDR2 FYNNEI. Trimming took off 3 bases at V and 3 bases at J, with 8 bases between the two ends. DNA for the CDR3: TGTGCCAGCAGTGACAACCGAGACTATGGCTACACCTTC. Translation: CASSDNRDYGYTF.

The chain joins TRBV7-8 to TRBJ2-7; TRBD2 might be the D (6 bases). CDR1 and CDR2 from the germline V gene are SGHVS and FQNEAQ. The CDR3 length is 16 residues. Trimming stripped 5 bases from V and 2 bases from J, with 19 bases between. CDR3 loop: CASSSGLAGTAYEQYF. The CDR3, as DNA: TGTGCCAGCAGCAGTGGCCTGGCGGGGACCGCCTACGAGCAGTACTTC.

This clone was observed once. This chain joins TRBV5-5 and TRBJ1-6; possible D gene TRBD1, 6 bases. Trimming removed 2 bases from V and 4 bases from J, with 7 bases in between. The CDR3 is 14 amino acids. Germline V CDR1 and CDR2: SGHKS, YYEKEE (reference sequence). This chain's CDR3 is CASSLQGYNSPLHF. CDR3 DNA: TGTGCCAGCAGCTTACAGGGTTATAATTCACCCCTCCACTTT.

The chain employs TRBV5-6 and TRBJ1-6; 8 nucleotides align to TRBD1. The CDR3 length is 15 residues. V lost 0 bases to trimming and J lost 9 bases; unmatched junction nucleotides: 5. Germline-derived CDR1 and CDR2 are SGHDT and YYEEEE. CDR3 sequence reads: CASSLGSGGFSPLHF. For the CDR3, the DNA is TGTGCCAGCAGCTTGGGGTCAGGGGGCTTTTCACCCCTCCACTTT.

CDR3 sequence: CASSQQRQGNQPQHF. The DNA of the CDR3 is TGCGCCAGCAGCCAACAGAGACAGGGCAATCAGCCCCAGCATTTT. The rearrangement links TRBV4-3 to TRBJ1-5, with D tentatively TRBD1 (6 bases). CDR3 length: 15 residues. Per the germline V gene, CDR1 is LGHNA and CDR2 is YSLEER. The V end lost 2 bases, the J end lost 2 bases, and 10 bases lay between the germline ends.

This clone was counted between two and nine times. V is TRBV18 and J is TRBJ2-1; 15 positions agree with TRBD2. Trimming removed 3 bases from V and 7 bases from J; junction bases left unmatched: 7. The CDR3 is made up of 17 amino acids. Germline V gene data show CDR1 as KGHSH and CDR2 as LQKENI. In DNA form, the CDR3 reads TGTGCCAGCTCACCCCCTAGAGGGACTAGCGGGGGGAATGAGCAGTTCTTC. It specifies CASSPPRGTSGGNEQFF. Looking up the rest from reference TRBV18 and TRBJ2-1 gives the full variable domain: NAGVMQNPRHLVRRRGQEARLRCSPMKGHSHVYWYRQLPEEGLKFMVYLQKENIIDESGMPKERFSAEFPKEGPSILRIQQVVRGDSAAYFCASSPPRGTSGGNEQFFGPGTRLTVL.

As concerns this clone: Within the sample, other DNA sequences also encode this same CDR3. CDR3 region: CASSPRGGETQYF. CDR3 coding DNA: TGTGCCAGCAGCCCACGGGGTGGGGAGACCCAGTACTTC. The chain joins TRBV7-9 to TRBJ2-5; TRBD2 might be the D (5 bases). Germline V gene sequence: CDR1 SEHNR, CDR2 FQNEAQ (reference sequence). Trimming took off 5 bases at V and 5 bases at J, with 12 bases between the two ends. This CDR3 region has 13 residues.

The chain employs TRBV7-3 and TRBJ2-1, with 8 nucleotides matching TRBD1. Germline V gene data show CDR1 as SGHTA and CDR2 as FQGTGA. The CDR3 runs 15 residues. Trimming at V came to 4 bases and at J to 4 bases, leaving 6 bases not matched to a gene. As DNA, the CDR3 is TGTGCCAGCAGCTCCTCAGGGGGCTCTTACAATGAGCAGTTCTTC. This encodes CASSSSGGSYNEQFF.

The chain joins TRBV7-3 to TRBJ1-2, with TRBD1 matching over 9 bases. This CDR3 is 14 amino acids long. CDR1 SGHTA and CDR2 FQGTGA come from the germline V gene. Unmatched junction bases numbered 3, after V lost 0 bases and J lost 7 bases. This CDR3 reads CASSLTDRGSGYTF. The DNA of the CDR3 is TGTGCCAGCAGCTTAACGGACAGGGGATCTGGCTACACCTTC.

The chain carries TRBV2 and TRBJ2-1, with TRBD2 identical over 10 bases. The germline gives CDR1 SNHLY, CDR2 FYNNEI. Trimming took 5 bases from V and 9 from J; bases not matched to a gene: 7. This CDR3 contains 14 residues. The CDR3 reads CASSTSGGAGEQFF. In DNA, the CDR3 is TGTGCCAGCAGTACGAGCGGGGGGGCTGGTGAGCAGTTCTTC. The full variable domain, in which reference TRBV2 and TRBJ2-1 provide the parts outside the CDR3, is EPEVTQTPSHQVTQMGQEVILRCVPISNHLYFYWYRQILGQKVEFLVSFYNNEISEKSEIFDDQFSVERPDGSNFTLKIRSTKLEDSAMYFCASSTSGGAGEQFFGPGTRLTVL.

The chain combines TRBV28 with TRBJ2-5; 9 bases are shared with TRBD1. The V gene end was trimmed by 6 bases and the J gene end by 1 base; junction bases not matched to a gene: 9. From germline, CDR1 is MDHEN and CDR2 SYDVKM. CDR3 size: 16 residues. The CDR3 coding sequence is TGTGCCAGCAGAACCGTAGACAGGGGGATCCAAGAGACCCAGTACTTC. Translated, it gives CASRTVDRGIQETQYF.

A few counts support this clone. The chain carries TRBV19 and TRBJ1-1; 11 nucleotides line up with TRBD1. Germline V gene data show CDR1 as LNHDA and CDR2 as SQIVND (reference sequence). The CDR3 spans 14 residues. V lost 4 bases, J lost 10 bases, and 8 bases stayed unmatched. The CDR3, as DNA: TGTGCCAGTAGTACCCGGACAGGGGGCGGGAGAGCTTTCTTT. Its protein is CASSTRTGGGRAFF.

The chain has TRBV12-3 or TRBV12-4 and TRBJ1-5; D remains unclear. This CDR3 region has 12 residues. Trimming took 5 bases from V and 5 from J, leaving 7 bases between them. In DNA, the CDR3 is TGTGCCAGCAGTCAGGAATATCAGCCCCAGCATTTT. It yields the protein CASSQEYQPQHF.